Following are 5 T cell receptor beta chains from one sample sequenced in a study of long-term antiretroviral therapy in people with HIV. Investigators performed immunoSEQ version v3.0 at survey level. The repertoire was sequenced with immunoSEQ multiplex PCR; TCRdb's copy has only in-frame clones and lacks some. The table lists 25,000 to 30,000 clones, roughly 80% of them singletons. This sample comprised unsorted PBMCs, obtained 3 years after starting antiretroviral therapy. The receptors originated from a man aged 35 to 55 with HIV.

This sequence joins TRBV18 and TRBJ1-5, with no clear D. Trimming took 3 bases from V and 3 from J, leaving 12 bases between them. CDR3 size: 15 residues. The germline gives CDR1 KGHSH, CDR2 LQKENI. The CDR3 reads CASSPWEALNQPQHF. CDR3 in DNA: TGTGCCAGCTCACCCTGGGAGGCCCTCAATCAGCCCCAGCATTTT.

The chain has TRBV2 and TRBJ1-5; D possibly corresponds to TRBD1 (5 bases). The length of the CDR3 is 15 residues. The germline V gene encodes CDR1 SNHLY and CDR2 FYNNEI. Trimming took 6 bases from V and 0 from J, leaving 12 bases between them. Written as DNA, the CDR3 is TGTGCCAGCAGGGCCGGGACTACTAGCAATCAGCCCCAGCATTTT. This codes for CASRAGTTSNQPQHF.

The chain joins TRBV18 to TRBJ2-3; D is uncertain. The CDR3 length is 12 residues. Germline assignment: CDR1 KGHSH and CDR2 LQKENI. Between the trimmed V and J ends, which lost 6 bases and 2 bases, there was a span of 6 bases. The CDR3, as DNA: TGTGCCAGCTCGGCGTCCACAGATACGCAGTATTTT. Its protein product is CASSASTDTQYF.

This clone has just one count. This chain links TRBV4-3 with TRBJ2-7, with 8 bases lining up with TRBD1. Germline CDR1 LGHNA, CDR2 YSLEER. V lost 2 bases to trimming and J lost 0 bases; unmatched junction nucleotides: 6. This CDR3 has 16 amino acids. CDR3 bases: TGCGCCAGCAGCCAAAGAGCCGGGACAGGCTCCTACGAGCAGTACTTC. Translation gives CASSQRAGTGSYEQYF.

This sequence joins TRBV29-1 and TRBJ1-3, with D unclear. The CDR3 extends over 12 amino acids. Germline values: CDR1 SQVTM, CDR2 ANQGSEA. V lost 5 bases and J 2 bases, leaving 7 bases between the germline ends. This chain's CDR3 is CSVSSTGNTIYF. The CDR3 DNA reads as TGCAGCGTTAGCTCTACTGGAAACACCATATATTTT.